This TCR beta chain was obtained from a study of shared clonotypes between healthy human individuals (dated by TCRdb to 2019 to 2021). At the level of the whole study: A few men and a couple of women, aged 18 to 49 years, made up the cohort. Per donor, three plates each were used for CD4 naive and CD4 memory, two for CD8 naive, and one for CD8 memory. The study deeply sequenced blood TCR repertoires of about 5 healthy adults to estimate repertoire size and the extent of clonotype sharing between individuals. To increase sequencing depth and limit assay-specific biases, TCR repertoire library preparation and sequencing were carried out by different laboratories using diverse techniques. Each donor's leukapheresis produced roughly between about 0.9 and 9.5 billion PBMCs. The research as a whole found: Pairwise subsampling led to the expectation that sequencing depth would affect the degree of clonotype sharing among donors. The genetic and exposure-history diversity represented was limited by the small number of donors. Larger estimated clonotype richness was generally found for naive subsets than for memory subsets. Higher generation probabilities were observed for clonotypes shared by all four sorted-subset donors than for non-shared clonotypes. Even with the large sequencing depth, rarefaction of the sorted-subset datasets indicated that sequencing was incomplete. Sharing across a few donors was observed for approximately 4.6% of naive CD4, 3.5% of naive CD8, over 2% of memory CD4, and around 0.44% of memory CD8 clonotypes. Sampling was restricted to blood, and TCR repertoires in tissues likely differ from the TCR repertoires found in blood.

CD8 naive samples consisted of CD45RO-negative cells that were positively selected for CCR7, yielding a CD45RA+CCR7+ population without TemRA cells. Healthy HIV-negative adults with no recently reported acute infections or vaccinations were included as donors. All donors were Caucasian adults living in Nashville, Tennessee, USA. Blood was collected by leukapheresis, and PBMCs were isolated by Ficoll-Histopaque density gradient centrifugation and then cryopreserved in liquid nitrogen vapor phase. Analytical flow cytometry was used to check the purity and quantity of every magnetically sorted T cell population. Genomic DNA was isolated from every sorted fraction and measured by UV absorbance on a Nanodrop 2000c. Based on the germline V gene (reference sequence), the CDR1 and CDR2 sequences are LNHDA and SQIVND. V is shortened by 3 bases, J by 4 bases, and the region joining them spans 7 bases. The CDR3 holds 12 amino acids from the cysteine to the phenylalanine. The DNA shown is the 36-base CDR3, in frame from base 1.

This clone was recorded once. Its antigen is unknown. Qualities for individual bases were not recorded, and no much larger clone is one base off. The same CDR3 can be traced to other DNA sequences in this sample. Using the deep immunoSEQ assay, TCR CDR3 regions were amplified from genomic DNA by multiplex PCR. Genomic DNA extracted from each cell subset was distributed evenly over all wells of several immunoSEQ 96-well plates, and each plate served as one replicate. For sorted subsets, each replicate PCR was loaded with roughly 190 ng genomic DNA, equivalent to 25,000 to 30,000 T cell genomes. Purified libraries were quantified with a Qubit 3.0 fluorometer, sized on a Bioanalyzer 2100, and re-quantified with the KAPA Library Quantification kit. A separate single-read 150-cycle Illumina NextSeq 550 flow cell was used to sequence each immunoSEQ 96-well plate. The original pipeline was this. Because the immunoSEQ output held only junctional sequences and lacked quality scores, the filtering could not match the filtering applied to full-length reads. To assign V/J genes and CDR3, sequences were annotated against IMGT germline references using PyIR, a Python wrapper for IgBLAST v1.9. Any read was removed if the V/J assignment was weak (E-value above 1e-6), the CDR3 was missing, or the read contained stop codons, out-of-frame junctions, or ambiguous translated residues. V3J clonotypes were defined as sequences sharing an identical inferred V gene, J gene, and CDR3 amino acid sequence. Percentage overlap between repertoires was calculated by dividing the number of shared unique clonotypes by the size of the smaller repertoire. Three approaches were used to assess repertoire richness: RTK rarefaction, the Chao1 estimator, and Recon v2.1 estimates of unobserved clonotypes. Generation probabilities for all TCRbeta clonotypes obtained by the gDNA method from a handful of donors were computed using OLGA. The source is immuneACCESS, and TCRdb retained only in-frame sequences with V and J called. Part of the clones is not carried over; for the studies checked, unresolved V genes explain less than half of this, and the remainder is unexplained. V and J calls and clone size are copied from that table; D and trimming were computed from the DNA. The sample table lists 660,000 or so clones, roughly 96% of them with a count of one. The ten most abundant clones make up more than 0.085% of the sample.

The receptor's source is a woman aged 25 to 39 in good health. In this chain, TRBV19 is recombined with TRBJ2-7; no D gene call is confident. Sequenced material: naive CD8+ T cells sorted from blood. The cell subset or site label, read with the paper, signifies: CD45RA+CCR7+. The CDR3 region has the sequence CASSIDGYEQYF. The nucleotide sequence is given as TGTGCCAGTAGTATTGATGGATACGAGCAGTACTTC.